Described below is a single T cell receptor beta chain sequence and its context. Its antigen is not yet known. No base-level quality is on record; no much larger clone is a single base apart. Within the sample, other DNA sequences also encode this same CDR3. Each collaborating institution followed its own protocols to collect whole blood in K2EDTA tubes. For TCRbeta analysis, collaborators shipped samples as frozen whole blood, isolated PBMCs, or DNA extracted from either of those sample types. The data belong to a study of blood T cell repertoires in COVID-19 (TCRdb year 2020). The study in broad terms: Samples from collaborators originated in the United States, Italy and Spain and spanned both the acute and convalescent phases of COVID-19. The repertoires were released in a freely available public database intended as a resource for research on the immune response to SARS-CoV-2. Where available, HLA class I and class II types were obtained from metadata supplied by the sample provider rather than from assay-based typing. Subjects who had been exposed to COVID-19, were actively infected with it, or had recovered from it provided the deeply sampled blood TCRbeta repertoires that made up the dataset. The samples were drawn from two sources: the first 160 participants of the ongoing ImmuneRACE study, and 950 to 1,500 subjects contributed by 6 global collaborators. Nearly every sample came with metadata listing a de-identified subject ID, COVID-19 status, age in years and sex. The material from the prospective study consisted of cDNA or gDNA derived from T cells, B-cell-depleted T cells, or PBMCs. Overall results and qualifications from the work: The quantity of clinical and demographic metadata differed by source and by participant and was supplied without curation.

TCRbeta CDR3 regions were amplified from genomic DNA using the immunoSEQ Assay, a bias-controlled multiplex PCR. On the authors' methods: Nucleated cell counts per sample were estimated from amplification of reference gene primers within the assay. Sequence reads were collapsed and filtered to measure the absolute abundance of every unique TCRbeta CDR3 rearrangement. For each sample, productive Simpson clonality was calculated as the square root of Simpson's diversity index across productive rearrangements. What TCRdb holds here is the immuneACCESS table cut down to in-frame rearrangements. Part of the clones is not present; checked against another copy, under half of the missing clones reflect an unresolved V gene, and the others are unexplained. V and J calls and clone size are given by that table; D and trimming were obtained from the DNA. Here the sample has about 80,000 clones; approximately 89% occur a single time. The top ten clones comprise 6.5% to 8.5% of the sample.

The germline V gene encodes CDR1 MNHNS and CDR2 SASEGT. From its cysteine to its phenylalanine, the CDR3 spans 15 amino acids. The kept DNA is CDR3 alone, 45 bases in frame from the first base. Relative to germline, V is missing 0 bases and J is missing 7 bases, with 6 bases of the junction outside any gene match. Sequenced material: peripheral blood. The TCR was taken from a woman over 75 with acute or convalescent COVID-19. The V and J segments used are TRBV6-1 and TRBJ1-5, with 7 middle bases fitting TRBD1. The sequenced DNA is TGTGCCAGCAGTGAAGCAGGGGGCAGGGACCAGCCCCAGCATTTT. Its protein is CASSEAGGRDQPQHF.